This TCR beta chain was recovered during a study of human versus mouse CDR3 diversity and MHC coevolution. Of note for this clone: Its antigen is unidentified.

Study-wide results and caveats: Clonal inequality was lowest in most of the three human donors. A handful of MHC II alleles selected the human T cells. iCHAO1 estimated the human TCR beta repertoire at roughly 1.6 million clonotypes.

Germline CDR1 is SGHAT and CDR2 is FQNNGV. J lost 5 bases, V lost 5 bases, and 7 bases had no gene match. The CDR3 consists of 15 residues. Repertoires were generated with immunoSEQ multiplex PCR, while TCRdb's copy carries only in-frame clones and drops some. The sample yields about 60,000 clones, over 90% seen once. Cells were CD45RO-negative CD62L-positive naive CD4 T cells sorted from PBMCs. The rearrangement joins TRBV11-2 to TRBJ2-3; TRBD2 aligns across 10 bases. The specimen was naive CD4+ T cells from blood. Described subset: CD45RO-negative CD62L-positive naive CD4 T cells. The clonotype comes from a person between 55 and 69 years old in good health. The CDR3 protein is CASSLSGRRGDTQYF. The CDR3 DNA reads TGTGCCAGCAGCCTTAGCGGGAGGCGGGGAGATACGCAGTATTTT.